These 2 T cell receptor beta chains originate from one sample sequenced in a study of T cell responses to AZD1222 COVID-19 vaccine. Measured with immunoSEQ multiplex PCR; TCRdb has only the in-frame clones, and not every one. The data hold roughly 150,000 clones, with approximately 90% observed a single time. The sequencing here drew on peripheral blood, taken on day 0 of AZD1222 vaccination. Receptors were obtained from an adult in good health.

This chain joins TRBV28 and TRBJ2-3; 11 nucleotides align to TRBD2. V lost 9 bases and J lost 6; bases outside the gene matches: 11. Per the germline V gene, CDR1 is MDHEN and CDR2 is SYDVKM. The CDR3 is 15 residues long. This CDR3 is CASVQLAGAWDTQYF. CDR3 DNA sequence: TGTGCCAGTGTACAACTAGCGGGAGCATGGGATACGCAGTATTTT.

The V gene is TRBV29-1, the J gene TRBJ2-1, with 12 bases matching TRBD2. From germline, CDR1 is SQVTM and CDR2 ANQGSEA. The J segment lost 3 bases and the V segment lost 1 base, leaving 10 bases of the junction unmatched. This CDR3 is built from 18 residues. In nucleotides, the CDR3 is TGCAGCGTTGAAGTTGGGGACCTAGCGGGAGGGAGCTACAATGAGCAGTTCTTC. Translating gives CSVEVGDLAGGSYNEQFF.